A selection of T cell receptor beta chains follows, all from one sample in a study of blood T cell repertoires in COVID-19. Here immunoSEQ multiplex PCR was the method, and the copy in TCRdb shows in-frame clones only, minus some. Of 250,000 to 300,000 clones listed, 89% are singletons. Sequencing was carried out using peripheral blood. The receptors originated from a woman aged 55-69 years with acute or convalescent COVID-19. Both conserved end residues are part of each CDR3. Each record gives: J gene, clone size, V gene, D gene, CDR3 protein, CDR3 DNA. The D gene is left open where the match is weak. Some rows mark clone size as missing; the rest say once, few, many or name a class of expanded clone.

TRBJ1-5 | - | TRBV19 | TRBD1 | CASTLTGYQPQHF | TGTGCCAGTACCTTGACAGGGTATCAGCCCCAGCATTTT
TRBJ2-7 | - | TRBV6-6 | - | CASRQGMLEQYF | TGTGCCAGCAGACAGGGAATGCTCGAGCAGTACTTC
TRBJ1-2 | - | TRBV19 | TRBD1 | CASSSPGQGNYGYTF | TGTGCCAGTAGTTCTCCGGGACAGGGGAACTATGGCTACACCTTC
TRBJ1-5 | - | TRBV28 | - | CASRTGQFNQPQHF | TGTGCCAGCAGGACAGGACAGTTTAATCAGCCCCAGCATTTT
TRBJ2-7 | few | TRBV28 | - | CASSFPALVREQYF | TGTGCCAGCAGTTTTCCGGCTCTAGTACGGGAGCAGTACTTC
TRBJ2-2 | - | TRBV5-1 | - | CASSLATGVGTGELFF | TGCGCCAGCAGCTTGGCCACGGGAGTGGGTACCGGGGAGCTGTTTTTT
TRBJ2-2 | - | TRBV6-2/TRBV6-3 | - | CASSSIDRSGELFF | TGTGCCAGCAGCTCCATAGACAGGTCCGGGGAGCTGTTTTTT
TRBJ1-2 | - | TRBV6-5 | - | CAQGDGLGYTF | TGTGCCCAGGGTGATGGGTTAGGCTACACCTTC
TRBJ1-1 | - | TRBV19 | - | CASSIRGVNTEAFF | TGTGCCAGTAGTATCAGGGGTGTGAACACTGAAGCTTTCTTT
TRBJ2-1 | - | TRBV5-4 | TRBD1 | CASSFPGQGNEQFF | TGTGCCAGCAGCTTCCCCGGACAGGGCAATGAGCAGTTCTTC
TRBJ2-7 | once | TRBV27 | - | CASTTGSRYYEQYF | TGTGCCAGCACTACGGGTTCAAGGTACTACGAGCAGTACTTC
TRBJ2-1 | - | TRBV27 | TRBD2 | CASSFAAGGPYNEQFF | TGTGCCAGCAGTTTTGCAGCGGGAGGGCCCTACAATGAGCAGTTCTTC
TRBJ1-1 | - | TRBV30 | TRBD1 | CAWGTGTTEAFF | TGTGCCTGGGGGACAGGGACCACTGAAGCTTTCTTT
TRBJ1-2 | - | TRBV18 | TRBD1 | CASSGDRLNYGYTF | TGTGCCAGCTCAGGGGACAGATTAAACTATGGCTACACCTTC
TRBJ1-2 | - | TRBV7-9 | - | CASSPKLPEANYGYTF | TGTGCCAGCAGCCCCAAGTTACCAGAAGCTAACTATGGCTACACCTTC
TRBJ2-5 | - | TRBV30 | TRBD2 | CAWSGRLAGALETQYF | TGTGCCTGGAGTGGCAGACTAGCGGGGGCCCTAGAGACCCAGTACTTC
TRBJ2-3 | - | TRBV6-1 | TRBD1 | CASSEKGTGRLTDTQYF | TGTGCCAGCAGTGAAAAGGGGACAGGGCGCCTTACAGATACGCAGTATTTT
TRBJ2-5 | once | TRBV5-4 | TRBD2 | CASKREGWETQYF | TGTGCCAGCAAACGGGAGGGCTGGGAGACCCAGTACTTC
TRBJ2-7 | - | TRBV12-3/TRBV12-4 | TRBD2 | CASSLTGGEQYF | TGTGCCAGCAGTTTGACGGGAGGCGAGCAGTACTTC
TRBJ1-5 | - | TRBV7-9 | - | CASSPRLGLGLGNQPQHF | TGTGCCAGCAGCCCACGGTTGGGGTTGGGGCTTGGCAATCAGCCCCAGCATTTT
TRBJ1-4 | - | TRBV7-9 | - | CASSGQIATNEKLFF | TGTGCCAGCAGCGGACAGATTGCAACTAATGAAAAACTGTTTTTT
TRBJ2-1 | - | TRBV9 | TRBD2 | CASSGGGSSYNEQFF | TGTGCCAGCAGCGGCGGGGGTAGCTCCTACAATGAGCAGTTCTTC
TRBJ2-2 | - | TRBV20-1 | TRBD2 | CSASLGTSGRNTGELFF | TGCAGTGCTAGTCTTGGAACTAGCGGGAGAAACACCGGGGAGCTGTTTTTT
TRBJ2-7 | - | TRBV4-3 | TRBD1 | CASSQMSDRGDEQYF | TGCGCCAGCAGCCAAATGTCCGACAGGGGCGACGAGCAGTACTTC
TRBJ1-2 | - | TRBV11-2 | - | CASSLGQRNYGYTF | TGTGCCAGCAGCCTGGGGCAGAGGAACTATGGCTACACCTTC
TRBJ2-2 | - | TRBV5-1 | - | CASSLINGELFF | TGCGCCAGCAGCTTGATAAACGGGGAGCTGTTTTTT
TRBJ2-7 | - | TRBV7-2 | TRBD2 | CASTLSGGGSYEQYF | TGTGCCAGCACACTAAGCGGGGGGGGCTCCTACGAGCAGTACTTC
TRBJ1-5 | - | TRBV7-3 | - | CASSLIGGQPQHF | TGTGCCAGCAGCTTAATAGGGGGACAGCCCCAGCATTTT
TRBJ1-6 | - | TRBV4-3 | - | CASSQEVIGTRNSPLHF | TGCGCCAGCAGCCAAGAAGTTATTGGGACAAGAAATTCACCCCTCCACTTT
TRBJ1-1 | - | TRBV27 | TRBD1 | CASSPRTGLVNTEAFF | TGTGCCAGCAGTCCCCGGACAGGGTTGGTGAACACTGAAGCTTTCTTT
TRBJ2-7 | - | TRBV10-3 | - | CAISEDPRGSYEQYF | TGTGCCATCAGTGAGGACCCAAGGGGATCCTACGAGCAGTACTTC
TRBJ1-4 | - | TRBV3-1/TRBV3-2 | - | CASSPSGTPNEKLFF | TGTGCCAGCAGCCCGTCGGGTACCCCCAATGAAAAACTGTTTTTT
TRBJ1-3 | once | TRBV10-3 | TRBD1 | CATRPDRGALSGNTIYF | TGTGCCACGCGACCGGACAGGGGAGCCCTTTCTGGAAACACCATATATTTT
TRBJ1-5 | - | TRBV30 | TRBD1 | CAWSVQDRVGKPNQPQHF | TGTGCCTGGAGTGTACAGGACAGGGTAGGAAAACCCAATCAGCCCCAGCATTTT